Given below is one TCR beta chain in context. No antigen is known for it. Surgery cases with the highest brain T cell transcript signatures were chosen for sequencing. The entry originates in a study of brain T cells in children with intractable seizures. Study results and limitations: Pre- and post-surgery blood differed in depth, so pre-surgery absences may be undersampling. Only CDR3 sequence similarity suggested viral specificity, without known HCMV serostatus.

Data came from immunoSEQ multiplex PCR; TCRdb stores just in-frame clones and leaves some out. The data contain tens of thousands of clones, 85% to 95% of them singletons. The source of this sequence is a boy under two years old with tuberous sclerosis and intractable seizures. The sequenced sample was peripheral blood, obtained at surgery.

In DNA, the CDR3 is TGCGCCAGCAGCTCGGGGCCGGGACCCCAAGAGACCCAGTACTTC. Translated: CASSSGPGPQETQYF. This chain uses TRBV5-1 with TRBJ2-5, with D perhaps being TRBD1 or TRBD2 (5 bases each). The CDR3 runs to 15 residues. Trimming stripped 3 bases from V and 1 base from J, with 13 bases between. Germline CDR1 SGHRS, CDR2 YFSETQ.